The clone carrying this TCR beta chain was observed a handful of times. The sample originates from a study of blood T cell repertoires in COVID-19. Study as a whole: Some COVID-19 samples were acute and others convalescent; all came from the United States, Italy and Spain. T cells, B-cell-depleted T cells, or PBMCs supplied cDNA or gDNA.

In the authors' workflow: Using reference gene primer amplification, nucleated cell counts were estimated. Clones were sequenced by immunoSEQ multiplex PCR, and TCRdb holds only the in-frame ones, with some missing. V and J calls and clone size are those listed in that table; D and trimming were worked out from the DNA. Among roughly 80,000 clones, roughly four fifths were seen once, and the ten largest hold roughly 15%. This TCR derives from a man between 65 and 85 years old with active or convalescent COVID-19. Material for sequencing was peripheral blood.

For the CDR3, the DNA is TGTGCCAGCAGCTTCCCAGGCGCGAATGAAAAACTGTTTTTT. Its protein is CASSFPGANEKLFF. The V call is TRBV11-3, the J call TRBJ1-4; no firm D call. V was trimmed by 3 bases and J by 5 bases, leaving 10 bases between them. The germline V gene has CDR1 SGHNT and CDR2 YENEEA. The CDR3 loop spans 14 amino acids.